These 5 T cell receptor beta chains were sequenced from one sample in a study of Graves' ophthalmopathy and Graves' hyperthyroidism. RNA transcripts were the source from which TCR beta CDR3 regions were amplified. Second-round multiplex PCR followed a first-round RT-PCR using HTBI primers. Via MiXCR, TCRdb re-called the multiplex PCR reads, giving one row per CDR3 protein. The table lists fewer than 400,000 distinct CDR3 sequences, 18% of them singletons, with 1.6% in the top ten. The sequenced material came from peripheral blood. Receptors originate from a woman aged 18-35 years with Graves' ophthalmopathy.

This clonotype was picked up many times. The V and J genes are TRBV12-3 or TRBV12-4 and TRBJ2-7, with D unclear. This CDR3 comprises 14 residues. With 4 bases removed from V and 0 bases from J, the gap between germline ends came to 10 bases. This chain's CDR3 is CASSSPHFSYEQYF. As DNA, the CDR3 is TGTGCCAGCAGTTCCCCCCATTTCTCCTACGAGCAGTACTTC.

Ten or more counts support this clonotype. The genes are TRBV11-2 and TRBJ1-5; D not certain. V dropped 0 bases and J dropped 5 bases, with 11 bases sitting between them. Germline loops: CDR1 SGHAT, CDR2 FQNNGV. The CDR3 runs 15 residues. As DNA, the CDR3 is TGTGCCAGCAGCTTAGAATCGGGAGGGTATCAGCCCCAGCATTTT. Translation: CASSLESGGYQPQHF.

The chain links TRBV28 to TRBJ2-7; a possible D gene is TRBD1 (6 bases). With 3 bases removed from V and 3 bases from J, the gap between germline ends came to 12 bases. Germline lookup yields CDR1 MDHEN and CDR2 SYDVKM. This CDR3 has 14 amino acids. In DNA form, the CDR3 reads TGTGCCAGCAGTTTTTCGTCCAGGGGCTACGAGCAGTACTTC. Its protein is CASSFSSRGYEQYF.

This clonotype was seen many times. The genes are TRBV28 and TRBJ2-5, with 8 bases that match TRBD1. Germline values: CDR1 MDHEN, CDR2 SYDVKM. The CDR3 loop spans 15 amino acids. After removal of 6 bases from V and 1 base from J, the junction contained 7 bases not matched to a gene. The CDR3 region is CASSEGTGLQETQYF. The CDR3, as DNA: TGTGCCAGCAGCGAGGGGACAGGCCTCCAAGAGACCCAGTACTTC.

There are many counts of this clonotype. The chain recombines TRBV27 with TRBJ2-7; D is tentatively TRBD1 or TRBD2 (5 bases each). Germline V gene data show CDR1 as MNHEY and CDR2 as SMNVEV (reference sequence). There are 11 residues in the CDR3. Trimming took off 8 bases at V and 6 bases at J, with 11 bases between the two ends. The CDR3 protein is CASGALGEQYF. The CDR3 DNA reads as TGTGCCAGCGGGGCACTAGGCGAGCAGTACTTC.